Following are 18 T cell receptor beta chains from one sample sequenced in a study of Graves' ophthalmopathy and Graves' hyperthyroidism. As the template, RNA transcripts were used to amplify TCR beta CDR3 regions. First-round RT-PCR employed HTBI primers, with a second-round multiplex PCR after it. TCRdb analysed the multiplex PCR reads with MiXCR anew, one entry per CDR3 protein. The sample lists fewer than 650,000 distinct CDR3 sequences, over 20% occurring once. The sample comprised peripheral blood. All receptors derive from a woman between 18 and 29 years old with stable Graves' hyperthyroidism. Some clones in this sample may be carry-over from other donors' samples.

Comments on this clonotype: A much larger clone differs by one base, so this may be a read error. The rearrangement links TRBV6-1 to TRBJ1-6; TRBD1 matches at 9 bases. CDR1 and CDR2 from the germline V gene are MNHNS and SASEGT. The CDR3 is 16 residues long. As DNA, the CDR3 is TGTGTCAGCACCGAATTACAGGGGGCCCGAAATTCACCCCTCCACTTT. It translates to CVSTELQGARNSPLHF.

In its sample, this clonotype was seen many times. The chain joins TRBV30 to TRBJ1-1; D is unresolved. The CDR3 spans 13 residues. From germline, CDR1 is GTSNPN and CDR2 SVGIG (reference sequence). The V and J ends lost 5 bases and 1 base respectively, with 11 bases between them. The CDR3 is CAWAPGPNTEAFF. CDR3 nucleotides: TGTGCCTGGGCCCCTGGACCGAACACTGAAGCTTTCTTT. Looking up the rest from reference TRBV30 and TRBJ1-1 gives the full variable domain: SQTIHQWPATLVQPVGSPLSLECTVEGTSNPNLYWYRQAAGRGLQLLFYSVGIGQISSEVPQNLSASRPQDRQFILSSKKLLLSDSGFYLCAWAPGPNTEAFFGQGTRLTVV.

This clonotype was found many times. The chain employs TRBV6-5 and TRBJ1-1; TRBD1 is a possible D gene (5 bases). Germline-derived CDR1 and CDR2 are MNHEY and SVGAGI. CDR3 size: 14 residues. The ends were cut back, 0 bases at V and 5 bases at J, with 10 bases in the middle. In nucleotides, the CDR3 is TGTGCCAGCAGTTACTCGAGGGGCGGGACTGAAGCTTTCTTT. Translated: CASSYSRGGTEAFF.

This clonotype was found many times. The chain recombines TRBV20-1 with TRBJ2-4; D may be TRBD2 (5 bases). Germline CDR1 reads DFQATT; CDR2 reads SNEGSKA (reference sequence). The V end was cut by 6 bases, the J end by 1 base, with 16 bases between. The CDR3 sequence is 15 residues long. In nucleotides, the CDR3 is TGCAGTGCCAGACGGGGTGATGAGGCCAAAAACATTCAGTACTTC. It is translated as CSARRGDEAKNIQYF.

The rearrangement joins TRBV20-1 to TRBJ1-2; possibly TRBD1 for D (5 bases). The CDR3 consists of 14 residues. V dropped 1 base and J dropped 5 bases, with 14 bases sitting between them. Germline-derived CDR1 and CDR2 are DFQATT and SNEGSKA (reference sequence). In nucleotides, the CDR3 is TGCAGTGCTAGAGTGGCAGGGACGATGTATGGCTACACCTTC. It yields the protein CSARVAGTMYGYTF.

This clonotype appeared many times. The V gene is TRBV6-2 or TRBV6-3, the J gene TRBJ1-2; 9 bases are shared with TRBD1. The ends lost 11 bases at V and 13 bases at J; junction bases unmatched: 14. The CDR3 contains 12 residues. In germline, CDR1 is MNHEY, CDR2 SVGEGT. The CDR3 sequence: CARRGGQGRRTF. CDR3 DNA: TGTGCCCGCCGTGGGGGACAGGGAAGACGCACCTTC.

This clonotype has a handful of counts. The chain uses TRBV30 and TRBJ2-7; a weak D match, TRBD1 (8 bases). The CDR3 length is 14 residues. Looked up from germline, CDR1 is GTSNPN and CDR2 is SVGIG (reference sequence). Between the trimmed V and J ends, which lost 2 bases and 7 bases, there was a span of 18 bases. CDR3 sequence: CAWSPDTGGGEQYF. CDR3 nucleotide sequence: TGTGCCTGGAGTCCGGACACAGGGGGGGGGGAGCAGTACTTC.

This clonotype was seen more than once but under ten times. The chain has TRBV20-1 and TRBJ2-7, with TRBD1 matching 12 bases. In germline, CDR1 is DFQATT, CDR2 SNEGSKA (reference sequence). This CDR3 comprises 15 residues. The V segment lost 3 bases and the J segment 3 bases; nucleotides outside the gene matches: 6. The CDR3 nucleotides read TGCAGTGCTAGCGTCCGGGACAGGGGGCTCTACGAGCAGTACTTC. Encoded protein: CSASVRDRGLYEQYF.

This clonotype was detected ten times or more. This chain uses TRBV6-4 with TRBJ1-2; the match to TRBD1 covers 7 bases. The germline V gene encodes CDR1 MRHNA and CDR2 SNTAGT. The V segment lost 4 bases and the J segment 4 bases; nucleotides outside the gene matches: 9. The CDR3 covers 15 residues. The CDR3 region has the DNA TGTGCCAGCAGTGGGATCGACAGGGAAAGCTATGGCTACACCTTC. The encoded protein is CASSGIDRESYGYTF.

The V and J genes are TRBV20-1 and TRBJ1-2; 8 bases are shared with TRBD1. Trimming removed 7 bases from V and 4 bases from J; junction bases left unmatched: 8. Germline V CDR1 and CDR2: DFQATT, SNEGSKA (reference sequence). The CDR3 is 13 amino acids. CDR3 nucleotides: TGCAGTGGCCTGGGGACAGGTTTCTATGGCTACACCTTC. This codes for CSGLGTGFYGYTF.

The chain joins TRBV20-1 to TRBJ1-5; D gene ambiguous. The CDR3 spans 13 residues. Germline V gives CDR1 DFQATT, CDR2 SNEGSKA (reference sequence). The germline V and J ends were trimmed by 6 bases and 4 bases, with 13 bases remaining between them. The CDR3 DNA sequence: TGCAGTGCCGCCGGTTTCCGTAATCAGCCCCAGCATTTT. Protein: CSAAGFRNQPQHF.

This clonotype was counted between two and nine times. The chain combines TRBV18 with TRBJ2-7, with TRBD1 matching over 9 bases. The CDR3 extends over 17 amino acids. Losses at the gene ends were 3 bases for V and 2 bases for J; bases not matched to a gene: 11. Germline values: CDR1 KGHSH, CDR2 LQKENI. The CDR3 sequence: CASSPGSRDRVTYEQYF. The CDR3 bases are TGTGCCAGCTCACCCGGATCTCGGGACAGGGTCACCTACGAGCAGTACTTC.

CDR3 coding DNA: TGTGCCTGGAAGCGACAGGGGGCAAAGTATGGCTACACCTTC. Amino acid sequence: CAWKRQGAKYGYTF. V is TRBV30 and J is TRBJ1-2; TRBD1 matches at 10 bases. CDR3 size: 14 residues. The V gene's germline CDR1 is GTSNPN and CDR2 SVGIG (reference sequence). The V gene end was trimmed by 4 bases and the J gene end by 5 bases; junction bases not matched to a gene: 7.

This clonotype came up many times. CDR3 nucleotides: TGCGCCAGCAGTGAGAGGCGGGGAGAGACCCAGTACTTC. Its translation: CASSERRGETQYF. The chain combines TRBV10-1 with TRBJ2-5, with D tentatively TRBD2 (6 bases). Trimming shortened V by 2 bases and J by 4 bases, and 8 bases separated the two germline ends. The CDR3 runs 13 residues. The germline V gene encodes CDR1 WNHNN and CDR2 SYGVQD (reference sequence).

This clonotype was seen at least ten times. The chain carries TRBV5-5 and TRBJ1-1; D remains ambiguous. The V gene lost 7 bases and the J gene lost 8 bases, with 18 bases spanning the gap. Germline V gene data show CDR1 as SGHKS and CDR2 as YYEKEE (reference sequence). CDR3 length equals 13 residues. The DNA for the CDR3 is TGTGCCAGCCATCGGAAGTCTGAGGGCGAAGCTTTCTTT. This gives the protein CASHRKSEGEAFF. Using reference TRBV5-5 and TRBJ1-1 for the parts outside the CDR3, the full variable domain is DAGVTQSPTHLIKTRGQQVTLRCSPISGHKSVSWYQQVLGQGPQFIFQYYEKEERGRGNFPDRFSARQFPNYSSELNVNALLLGDSALYLCASHRKSEGEAFFGQGTRLTVV.

The CDR3 sequence is CASSEEGGAPYEQYF. The CDR3 nucleotides are TGTGCCAGCAGTGAAGAGGGTGGAGCCCCCTACGAGCAGTACTTC. J is TRBJ2-7 and V is TRBV25-1; the D gene is possibly TRBD2 (5 bases). With 2 bases removed from V and 2 bases from J, the gap between germline ends came to 13 bases. Germline assignment: CDR1 MGHDK and CDR2 SYGVNS. CDR3 size: 15 residues.

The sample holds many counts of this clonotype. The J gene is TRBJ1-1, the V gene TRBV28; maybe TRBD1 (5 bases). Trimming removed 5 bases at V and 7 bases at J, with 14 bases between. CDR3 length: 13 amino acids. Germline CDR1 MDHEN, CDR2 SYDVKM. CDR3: CASSLRGRVEAFF. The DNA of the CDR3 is TGTGCCAGCAGTCTTAGGGGCCGGGTTGAAGCTTTCTTT.

This CDR3 is CASSPVPGGAKTQYF. The CDR3 region has the DNA TGTGCCAGCTCACCAGTCCCAGGGGGCGCGAAGACCCAGTACTTC. V gene TRBV18 combines with J gene TRBJ2-5, with 8 bases lining up with TRBD1. V lost 2 bases to trimming and J lost 6 bases; unmatched junction nucleotides: 8. The CDR3 is 15 amino acids. CDR1 is KGHSH, CDR2 LQKENI, per germline.